This is a list of T cell receptor beta chains from one sample in a study of blood T cell repertoires in COVID-19. The data were produced by immunoSEQ multiplex PCR, yet TCRdb's version contains in-frame clones alone and is incomplete. This sample has roughly 15,000 clones, with about nine tenths found just once. Sequencing used peripheral blood. These TCRs come from a man in his fifties with active COVID-19. Each CDR3 is given with its conserved first and last residue. Fields, in order: clone size, J gene, V gene, D gene, CDR3 DNA, CDR3 protein. A D gene is named only where the DNA matches it firmly. The size entry is marked missing in some rows and otherwise reads once, few, many or a size class.

clone_size: .
j_call: TRBJ2-7
v_call: TRBV7-9
d_call: .
cdr3_nt: TGTGCCAGCAGCTTAGGGCAGTACGAGCAGTACTTC
cdr3_aa: CASSLGQYEQYF

clone_size: .
j_call: TRBJ1-6
v_call: TRBV5-1
d_call: TRBD1
cdr3_nt: TGCGCCAGCAGCGCCCGACAGGGGGACTCACCCCTCCACTTT
cdr3_aa: CASSARQGDSPLHF

clone_size: .
j_call: TRBJ1-2
v_call: TRBV5-1
d_call: .
cdr3_nt: TGCGCCAGCAGCTTGGTGGGCAATACGGATGGCTACACCTTC
cdr3_aa: CASSLVGNTDGYTF

clone_size: .
j_call: TRBJ1-1
v_call: TRBV24-1
d_call: .
cdr3_nt: TGTGCCACCAGGGCGGGGAGCGCTTTGAACACTGAAGCTTTCTTT
cdr3_aa: CATRAGSALNTEAFF

clone_size: few
j_call: TRBJ1-2
v_call: TRBV5-4
d_call: .
cdr3_nt: TGTGCCAGCAGCTTATTTACAGGGAGTAGCTATGGCTACACCTTC
cdr3_aa: CASSLFTGSSYGYTF

clone_size: .
j_call: TRBJ2-7
v_call: TRBV7-8
d_call: .
cdr3_nt: TGTGCCAGCAGCCTATTTGAGGCCTACGAGCAGTACTTC
cdr3_aa: CASSLFEAYEQYF

clone_size: .
j_call: TRBJ2-1
v_call: TRBV11-1
d_call: TRBD2
cdr3_nt: TGTGCCAGCAGAGAAGGGGCGGGGGGGCATGAGCAGTTCTTC
cdr3_aa: CASREGAGGHEQFF

clone_size: once
j_call: TRBJ2-7
v_call: TRBV19
d_call: TRBD1
cdr3_nt: TGTGCCAGTAGTCCAGGCCTGGGACAGGGGATATACGAGCAGTACTTC
cdr3_aa: CASSPGLGQGIYEQYF

clone_size: .
j_call: TRBJ1-1
v_call: TRBV6-4
d_call: .
cdr3_nt: TGTGCCAGCAGTGCGACAGGGAACACTGAAGCTTTCTTT
cdr3_aa: CASSATGNTEAFF

clone_size: .
j_call: TRBJ1-2
v_call: TRBV11-1
d_call: TRBD1
cdr3_nt: TGTGCCAGCAGCTTGGGACAGCTCTATGGCTACACCTTC
cdr3_aa: CASSLGQLYGYTF

clone_size: medium-sized
j_call: TRBJ2-1
v_call: TRBV2
d_call: .
cdr3_nt: TGTGCCAGCAGCCAAAGCGCTGGGGGCTTCTACAATGAGCAGTTCTTC
cdr3_aa: CASSQSAGGFYNEQFF

clone_size: .
j_call: TRBJ2-7
v_call: TRBV11-3
d_call: TRBD2
cdr3_nt: TGTGCCAGCAGCTTAGGACTAGCGACCTACGAGCAGTACTTC
cdr3_aa: CASSLGLATYEQYF

clone_size: .
j_call: TRBJ2-7
v_call: TRBV5-6
d_call: .
cdr3_nt: TGTGCCAGCAGCTTGCAGGGAACCTACGAGCAGTACTTC
cdr3_aa: CASSLQGTYEQYF

clone_size: .
j_call: TRBJ2-1
v_call: TRBV6-2/TRBV6-3
d_call: .
cdr3_nt: TGTGCCAGCAGTTACTCTCCCGGCAATGAGCAGTTCTTC
cdr3_aa: CASSYSPGNEQFF

clone_size: few
j_call: TRBJ2-1
v_call: TRBV11-3
d_call: .
cdr3_nt: TGTGCCAGCAGCTTAGGCTCGGGCTACAATGAGCAGTTCTTC
cdr3_aa: CASSLGSGYNEQFF

clone_size: .
j_call: TRBJ1-1
v_call: TRBV18
d_call: TRBD1
cdr3_nt: TGTGCCAGCTCACCCTCGACAGGGGGGGACACTGAAGCTTTCTTT
cdr3_aa: CASSPSTGGDTEAFF

clone_size: few
j_call: TRBJ1-1
v_call: TRBV5-6
d_call: TRBD1
cdr3_nt: TGTGCCAGCAGCTTGTATCAAGGGACAGGTTTCACTGAAGCTTTCTTT
cdr3_aa: CASSLYQGTGFTEAFF

clone_size: .
j_call: TRBJ2-1
v_call: TRBV28
d_call: .
cdr3_nt: TGTGCCAGCAGTCCCCCAAGGAGGCTCAATGAGCAGTTCTTC
cdr3_aa: CASSPPRRLNEQFF

clone_size: .
j_call: TRBJ1-1
v_call: TRBV7-9
d_call: .
cdr3_nt: TGTGCCAGCAGCTTACTCCTGGGGGGGGTCACTGAAGCTTTCTTT
cdr3_aa: CASSLLLGGVTEAFF

clone_size: few
j_call: TRBJ2-2
v_call: TRBV13
d_call: TRBD2
cdr3_nt: TGTGCCAGCAGTTCAACTAGCGGGAGGACGAACACCGGGGAGCTGTTTTTT
cdr3_aa: CASSSTSGRTNTGELFF

clone_size: .
j_call: TRBJ1-5
v_call: TRBV6-5
d_call: TRBD1
cdr3_nt: TGTGCCAGCGGAAAAGACAGGGCCCAGCCCCAGCATTTT
cdr3_aa: CASGKDRAQPQHF

clone_size: once
j_call: TRBJ2-2
v_call: TRBV6-1
d_call: .
cdr3_nt: TGTGCCAGCAGTGAATGGGGGCAGGGGATACCCGGGGAGCTGTTTTTT
cdr3_aa: CASSEWGQGIPGELFF

clone_size: .
j_call: TRBJ2-7
v_call: TRBV19
d_call: TRBD2
cdr3_nt: TGTGCCAGTGCCCCGGGGGGAACCTACGAGCAGTACTTC
cdr3_aa: CASAPGGTYEQYF

clone_size: .
j_call: TRBJ1-5
v_call: TRBV6-2/TRBV6-3
d_call: .
cdr3_nt: TGTGCCAGCAGTTACTCTACAGGGCCAAGTCAGCCCCAGCATTTT
cdr3_aa: CASSYSTGPSQPQHF

clone_size: .
j_call: TRBJ2-5
v_call: TRBV28
d_call: TRBD2
cdr3_nt: TGTGCCAGCAAAGATGCGGGAGGGCAAGAGACCCAGTACTTC
cdr3_aa: CASKDAGGQETQYF

clone_size: .
j_call: TRBJ1-2
v_call: TRBV5-1
d_call: TRBD1
cdr3_nt: TGCGCCAGCAGCTGGGGGGACAGGGATGTCTATGGCTACACCTTC
cdr3_aa: CASSWGDRDVYGYTF

clone_size: .
j_call: TRBJ2-7
v_call: TRBV7-6
d_call: TRBD1
cdr3_nt: TGTGCCAGCAGCCCCGGGACAGGGGTCTCCTACGAGCAGTACTTC
cdr3_aa: CASSPGTGVSYEQYF

clone_size: once
j_call: TRBJ1-1
v_call: TRBV19
d_call: .
cdr3_nt: TGTGCCAGTAGTATGGGGAGGGTTGACACTGAAGCTTTCTTT
cdr3_aa: CASSMGRVDTEAFF

clone_size: .
j_call: TRBJ2-3
v_call: TRBV2
d_call: TRBD2
cdr3_nt: TGTGCCAGCAGTGACATGCGGGAGCCGTCAGATACGCAGTATTTT
cdr3_aa: CASSDMREPSDTQYF

clone_size: .
j_call: TRBJ1-4
v_call: TRBV6-6
d_call: .
cdr3_nt: TGTGCCAGCAGCCGCGGGGGATTGGGTGAAAAACTGTTTTTT
cdr3_aa: CASSRGGLGEKLFF

clone_size: .
j_call: TRBJ2-3
v_call: TRBV4-3
d_call: .
cdr3_nt: TGCGCCAGCAGCCAACAGCAAGGAGCAGATACGCAGTATTTT
cdr3_aa: CASSQQQGADTQYF

clone_size: .
j_call: TRBJ2-1
v_call: TRBV19
d_call: TRBD1
cdr3_nt: TGTGCCAGTAGCAATTACAGGGGGCGATACAATGAGCAGTTCTTC
cdr3_aa: CASSNYRGRYNEQFF

clone_size: .
j_call: TRBJ2-5
v_call: TRBV6-5
d_call: TRBD2
cdr3_nt: TGTGCCTCCGGGACTAGCGGGGCCGACGGGACCCAGTACTTC
cdr3_aa: CASGTSGADGTQYF

clone_size: .
j_call: TRBJ2-1
v_call: TRBV30
d_call: .
cdr3_nt: TGTGCCGGCTTTGCCCCTACAAAAGGGGGGCAGTTCTTC
cdr3_aa: CAGFAPTKGGQFF

clone_size: .
j_call: TRBJ2-5
v_call: TRBV27
d_call: .
cdr3_nt: TGTGCCAGCAGCGCTTTGGGGGCGGTTGAGACCCAGTACTTC
cdr3_aa: CASSALGAVETQYF

clone_size: .
j_call: TRBJ2-3
v_call: TRBV12-1
d_call: .
cdr3_nt: TGTGCCAGCAGCTTTGCGCTACCAGCGGGAGAGTCAGATACGCAGTATTTT
cdr3_aa: CASSFALPAGESDTQYF

clone_size: .
j_call: TRBJ1-2
v_call: TRBV15
d_call: TRBD1
cdr3_nt: TGTGCCACCCCGGACAGGGATAACTATGGCTACACCTTC
cdr3_aa: CATPDRDNYGYTF

clone_size: .
j_call: TRBJ2-7
v_call: TRBV20-1
d_call: TRBD2
cdr3_nt: TGCAGTGCTAGTTTAGGTCTAGCGGGATATCTCGAGCAGTACTTC
cdr3_aa: CSASLGLAGYLEQYF

clone_size: .
j_call: TRBJ1-5
v_call: TRBV6-5
d_call: TRBD1
cdr3_nt: TGTGCCAGCCTGGACGACAGGGGCAATCAGCCCCAGCATTTT
cdr3_aa: CASLDDRGNQPQHF

clone_size: .
j_call: TRBJ2-1
v_call: TRBV27
d_call: .
cdr3_nt: TGTGCCAGCAGTTTGAGTAGCGCCAATGAGCAGTTCTTC
cdr3_aa: CASSLSSANEQFF

clone_size: .
j_call: TRBJ2-1
v_call: TRBV12-3/TRBV12-4
d_call: .
cdr3_nt: TGTGCCAGCAGTTTAGTGGGGGGGCAGTTCTTC
cdr3_aa: CASSLVGGQFF

clone_size: few
j_call: TRBJ2-7
v_call: TRBV10-3
d_call: .
cdr3_nt: TGTGCCATCAGTGAGTCCGGGGACTCATCCTACGAGCAGTACTTC
cdr3_aa: CAISESGDSSYEQYF

clone_size: .
j_call: TRBJ2-2
v_call: TRBV11-2
d_call: .
cdr3_nt: TGTGCCAGCAGGCTAGGGGCTGGAATCACCGGGGAGCTGTTTTTT
cdr3_aa: CASRLGAGITGELFF

clone_size: .
j_call: TRBJ2-5
v_call: TRBV7-9
d_call: .
cdr3_nt: TGTGCCAGCAGCTTAGTAGGGAGATACCAAGAGACCCAGTACTTC
cdr3_aa: CASSLVGRYQETQYF

clone_size: .
j_call: TRBJ2-2
v_call: TRBV19
d_call: TRBD1
cdr3_nt: TGTGCCAGTAGGCCACAGGGGGTAGTTACCGGGGAGCTGTTTTTT
cdr3_aa: CASRPQGVVTGELFF

clone_size: .
j_call: TRBJ2-7
v_call: TRBV19
d_call: .
cdr3_nt: TGTGCCAGTAGCAATCCGGACAGCTACGAGCAGTACTTC
cdr3_aa: CASSNPDSYEQYF

clone_size: .
j_call: TRBJ2-7
v_call: TRBV13
d_call: TRBD1
cdr3_nt: TGTGCCAGCAGCTCTTCGGGACAGGGCTTTCTCGAGCAGTACTTC
cdr3_aa: CASSSSGQGFLEQYF

clone_size: few
j_call: TRBJ2-7
v_call: TRBV10-1
d_call: TRBD1
cdr3_nt: TGCGCCAGCGAGAACAGGGGGCGCCAATACTTC
cdr3_aa: CASENRGRQYF

clone_size: .
j_call: TRBJ1-2
v_call: TRBV6-5
d_call: TRBD1
cdr3_nt: TGTGCCAGCAGTTCTACAGGGGCGAGGGGCTACACCTTC
cdr3_aa: CASSSTGARGYTF